This T cell receptor beta chain was found in a study of cytotoxic CD8 clonotypes in ibrutinib-treated CLL (dated by TCRdb to the early 2020s). General notes on the study: The cohort was composed of under 12 relapsed/refractory and approximately 16 treatment-naive patients; IGHV unmutated status was identified in 17 patients. Partial responses were observed in some 24 patients and complete responses in 2; after a median follow-up of about 69 months, remission was maintained in around 14 patients and progression was observed in about twelve. Every sample from remission and from progressive disease was obtained while the patients were still on ibrutinib. Cryopreserved peripheral blood mononuclear cells were obtained prior to treatment, at the time of response, and at either disease progression or sustained remission. On average, each sample yielded 250,000 to 300,000 productive templates and 80,000 to 95,000 productive rearrangements. Of the approximately 91 people in the trial, about 27 had longitudinal samples available. Response samples were obtained after a median of around eleven months of treatment, with a range of roughly 6 to 36 months. Overall study outcomes, separate from this receptor: Lymph node repertoires were not examined, and the timing of sampling was not matched between patients in sustained remission and those whose disease progressed. Public clonotypes were rare and either shrank or stayed stable during treatment, and the rise in clonality at ibrutinib response reflected expansion of private clonotypes. Clonality rose at ibrutinib response, remained stable during sustained remission, and dropped back toward baseline at progression. Baseline clonality exceeded that of age-matched healthy donors and correlated strongly with circulating CD8+ T-cell counts.

In this sample, this clone turned up a few times. Its cognate antigen has yet to be identified. Nothing much larger sits one base from this clone, and base qualities are not available. A MiSeq instrument was used for deep resolution sequencing, which targeted depths ranging from 1 in 1 million up to 1 in 200,000 T cells, with coverage averaging 10x for each clonotype. The immunoSEQ hsTCRB Kit was used to generate TCR beta libraries. On the study's bioinformatics: The data were analyzed with ImmunoSEQ Analyzer and ImmunoSEQ Data Assistant, and V, D and J gene assignments followed IMGT definitions. Clonality, which ranges from 0 to 1, was calculated by subtracting the normalized Shannon entropy of productive rearrangement frequencies from one. Only overrepresented clonotypes making up at least 0.05% of the repertoire of each patient were included in the public clonotype analysis. Repertoires from approximately 12 age-matched healthy donors in immuneACCESS were used as clonality controls. TCRdb obtained this table from immuneACCESS and retained in-frame rearrangements with V and J assigned. These tables miss some clones; where compared with another copy, unresolved V genes account for less than half of the shortfall, and the remainder is unexplained. That table supplies the V and J calls and clone size; D and trimming were determined from the DNA. The sample yields 150,000 or so clones; roughly 84% were counted once. The biggest ten clones account for 3% of the sample.

Taken with the paper, the label for time point translates to: progressive disease on ibrutinib. For TCR beta library preparation, 1.5 to 2 micrograms of genomic DNA were extracted from the cryopreserved PBMCs. Longitudinal blood samples from CLL patients receiving ibrutinib monotherapy were subjected to high-throughput TCR beta sequencing. The patients took part in an open-label, single-center phase 2 trial of ibrutinib monotherapy. The germline V and J ends show losses of 5 bases and 4 bases respectively, and no gene match explains 8 bases of the junction. The CDR3 has 17 amino acids, counting the end cysteine and phenylalanine. Kept here is only the CDR3 DNA, which spans 51 bases and is read in frame from base 1. Sequences SEHNR (CDR1) and FQNEAQ (CDR2) are obtained from the germline V gene (reference sequence).

This TCR was sampled from a human donor with chronic lymphocytic leukemia. Source: PBMCs, taken at disease progression, from a patient treated with ibrutinib. Recombination joined TRBV7-9 with TRBJ2-2; 12 middle bases align to TRBD1. CDR3 loop: CASSPGTGGASTGELFF. The nucleotide sequence is given as TGTGCCAGCAGCCCGGGGACAGGGGGCGCAAGCACCGGGGAGCTGTTTTTT.